The rows below give T cell receptor beta chains drawn from one sample of a study of blood T cell repertoires in COVID-19. Profiled with immunoSEQ multiplex PCR; TCRdb holds only in-frame clones, not every one. The sample has around 200,000 clones; almost 90% are singletons. The sequenced sample consisted of peripheral blood. Receptors originate from a man aged 18 to 30 with active or convalescent COVID-19. Each CDR3 is given with its conserved first and last residue. D genes are given only for firm matches. The size entry is marked missing in some rows and otherwise reads once, few, many or a size class.

V gene,D gene,J gene,clone size,CDR3 DNA,CDR3 protein
TRBV25-1,TRBD2,TRBJ2-3,-,TGTGCCAGCAGTGCACTACTAGCGGGAGGATCAGATACGCAGTATTTT,CASSALLAGGSDTQYF
TRBV7-2,-,TRBJ1-1,-,TGTGCCAGCAGCTTAGCAAGAGGAGGGGCGACTGAAGCTTTCTTT,CASSLARGGATEAFF
TRBV9,-,TRBJ2-3,-,TGTGCCAGCAGCGTAGCCCACAGGGTCACAGATACGCAGTATTTT,CASSVAHRVTDTQYF
TRBV9,-,TRBJ2-2,-,TGTGCCAGCAGCGTAGTCACAAACACCGGGGAGCTGTTTTTT,CASSVVTNTGELFF
TRBV28,-,TRBJ1-4,-,TGTGCCAGCAGTGGGGCGGGGGGCGTTGGAGAAAAACTGTTTTTT,CASSGAGGVGEKLFF
TRBV29-1,-,TRBJ1-1,-,TGCAGCGTTTTGCGGCAAAAGCCTGTTGAAGCTTTCTTT,CSVLRQKPVEAFF
TRBV4-2,-,TRBJ1-3,-,TGTGCCAGCAGCCAGAGAATCCACGGGGGGCAAGGAAACACCATATATTTT,CASSQRIHGGQGNTIYF
TRBV7-2,-,TRBJ2-1,-,TGTGCCAGCAGGGTAGGCGGCCCGGCCAGTCGTGAGCAGTTCTTC,CASRVGGPASREQFF
TRBV6-5,-,TRBJ2-3,-,TGTGCCAGCAGTTACGAGAGGGCCGGTGCAGATACGCAGTATTTT,CASSYERAGADTQYF
TRBV2,-,TRBJ2-1,-,TGTGCCAGCAGTGAGGGGGACTTCCACTCCTACAATGAGCAGTTCTTC,CASSEGDFHSYNEQFF
TRBV5-4,TRBD1,TRBJ2-7,-,TGTGCCAGCAGCCGCCGGGACAGGGTCGAGCAGTACTTC,CASSRRDRVEQYF
TRBV27,-,TRBJ2-7,-,TGTGCCAGTGGACAGAATGCCTACGAGCAGTACTTC,CASGQNAYEQYF
TRBV19,-,TRBJ1-1,-,TGTGCCAGTATCCCCCTAGGGGCGTCGCTGAACACTGAAGCTTTCTTT,CASIPLGASLNTEAFF
TRBV6-6,-,TRBJ1-3,few,TGTGCCAGCTCGACAGGTAGCTCTGGAAACACCATATATTTT,CASSTGSSGNTIYF
TRBV29-1,-,TRBJ2-2,-,TGCAGCGTTGCGGGGGTTGCAAACACCGGGGAGCTGTTTTTT,CSVAGVANTGELFF
TRBV25-1,-,TRBJ2-5,-,TGTGCCAGCAGTGAAGTAGTTAGCCAAGAGACCCAGTACTTC,CASSEVVSQETQYF
TRBV5-4,-,TRBJ2-3,-,TGTGCCAGCAGCTTGGCCCAAGGTCTAGGTACGCAGTATTTT,CASSLAQGLGTQYF